The next 25 T cell receptor beta chains were all read from a single sample in a study of T-cell reconstitution after alpha-beta-depleted transplantation in children. Construction of the TCRbeta library involved unique molecular identifiers. Each CDR3 protein is one row after TCRdb ran MiXCR on the PCR reads. The sample records more than 500,000 distinct CDR3 sequences, over 10% being singletons. Sequenced here: PBMCs, mostly from graft donor cells, sampled 180 days after TCRalphabeta/CD19-depleted stem cell transplant. The receptor set was obtained from a female patient aged 2-15 years who had a stem cell transplant for aplastic anemia, so the T cells may come from the graft donor.

There are a few counts of this clonotype. The chain links TRBV6-2 or TRBV6-3 to TRBJ2-2; unclear D gene. Germline V lookup: CDR1 MNHEY, CDR2 SVGEGT. With 2 bases removed from V and 0 bases from J, the gap between germline ends came to 13 bases. CDR3 length: 17 residues. This chain's CDR3 is CASSYDQAVTNTGELFF. CDR3 DNA: TGTGCCAGCAGTTACGATCAGGCGGTTACGAACACCGGGGAGCTGTTTTTT.

This chain uses TRBV25-1 with TRBJ2-1; 11 bases fit TRBD2. V lost 6 bases and J lost 10; bases outside the gene matches: 5. Germline V lookup: CDR1 MGHDK, CDR2 SYGVNS. The CDR3 length is 13 residues. The CDR3, as DNA: TGTGCCAGCAGGACTAGCGGGAATGGGGAGCAGTTCTTC. Protein: CASRTSGNGEQFF.

This clonotype was detected a few times. The chain employs TRBV5-6 and TRBJ2-7, with TRBD2 identical over 11 bases. Germline trimming cut 4 bases from V and 7 bases from J; bases unmatched to any gene: 4. CDR1 is SGHDT and CDR2 is YYEEEE in the germline V gene. The CDR3 sequence is 13 residues long. DNA of the CDR3: TGTGCCAGCAGCGATAGACTAGCGGGGGAGCAGTACGTC. Its protein product is CASSDRLAGEQYV.

This clonotype showed up just a few times. In DNA, the CDR3 is TGTGCCAGCAGTTTAAGGGACAGGGGCTATGGCTACACCTTC. Amino acids: CASSLRDRGYGYTF. The chain combines TRBV12-3 or TRBV12-4 with TRBJ1-2, with TRBD1 matching 10 bases. This CDR3 is 14 amino acids long. V shed 2 bases, J shed 4 bases, and the junction held 1 base outside the gene matches.

This clonotype was picked up many times. V and J are TRBV20-1 and TRBJ2-3; D is undetermined. Trimming took 0 bases from V and 1 from J, leaving 11 bases between them. This CDR3 contains 15 residues. CDR1 is DFQATT and CDR2 is SNEGSKA in the germline V gene (reference sequence). CDR3 nucleotide sequence: TGCAGTGCTAGAGATCTGGGGTGGGGCACAGATACGCAGTATTTT. Protein product: CSARDLGWGTDTQYF.

This clonotype was counted ten times or more. The chain has TRBV5-1 and TRBJ2-1; D might be TRBD2 (6 bases). V dropped 6 bases and J dropped 9 bases, with 10 bases sitting between them. Germline V gene data show CDR1 as SGHRS and CDR2 as YFSETQ. CDR3 length: 11 amino acids. The CDR3 reads CASNLEGEQFF. Here the CDR3 DNA reads TGCGCCAGCAATTTGGAGGGTGAGCAGTTCTTC.

This clonotype was counted between two and nine times. The J gene is TRBJ2-1, the V gene TRBV12-3 or TRBV12-4; 11 bases line up with TRBD2. The CDR3 contains 21 residues. Trimming removed 3 bases from V and 3 bases from J; junction bases left unmatched: 19. The CDR3: CASSFTYGLAGGHGIYNEQFF. The CDR3 bases are TGTGCCAGCAGTTTTACTTACGGGCTAGCGGGAGGTCACGGCATCTACAATGAGCAGTTCTTC.

A note on this clonotype: This may be a read error: a much more frequent sequence differs by one nucleotide. CDR3 in DNA: TGCGCCAGCAGCCCCGGGGGCAGACTCATCTCCTACGAGCAGTACGTC. Residues: CASSPGGRLISYEQYV. V is TRBV5-1 and J is TRBJ2-7, with D perhaps assigned TRBD1 or TRBD2 (6 bases each). Germline V gene lookup returns CDR1 SGHRS and CDR2 YFSETQ. This CDR3 region has 16 residues. V dropped 4 bases and J dropped 0 bases, with 17 bases sitting between them.

The chain uses TRBV28 and TRBJ2-1; D not resolved. There are 14 residues in the CDR3. Looked up from germline, CDR1 is MDHEN and CDR2 is SYDVKM. V lost 5 bases to trimming and J lost 0 bases, with 8 bases between them. The CDR3 sequence: CASSSSLSYNEQFF. In DNA, the CDR3 is TGTGCCAGCAGTAGTAGCCTCTCCTACAATGAGCAGTTCTTC.

This clonotype was observed a few times. This chain links TRBV12-3 or TRBV12-4 with TRBJ1-2; 7 positions match TRBD1. The V and J ends lost 5 bases and 7 bases, in that order; junction bases with no gene match: 4. This CDR3 is built from 12 residues. The CDR3 is CASSPDRFGYTF. The CDR3 nucleotides are TGTGCCAGCAGTCCGGACAGGTTTGGCTACACCTTC.

A few counts support this clonotype. The rearrangement uses TRBV11-2 and TRBJ2-2; D might be TRBD1 or TRBD2, each matching 5 bases. Germline CDR1 reads SGHAT; CDR2 reads FQNNGV. The V and J ends lost 5 bases and 4 bases respectively, with 14 bases between them. The CDR3 totals 15 residues. CDR3 region: CASSEIRGVTGELFF. CDR3 in DNA: TGTGCCAGCAGCGAGATCAGAGGGGTCACCGGGGAGCTGTTTTTT.

This chain's CDR3 is CASSTSPNSESAYEQYF. CDR3 nucleotides: TGTGCCAGCAGCACGAGCCCCAATAGCGAGTCGGCTTACGAGCAGTACTTC. V gene TRBV9 combines with J gene TRBJ2-7; maybe TRBD2 (5 bases). Germline lookup yields CDR1 SGDLS and CDR2 YYNGEE. This CDR3 spans 17 amino acids. Trimming removed 4 bases at V and 4 bases at J, with 24 bases between.

This clonotype has only a few counts. This chain joins TRBV3-1 and TRBJ2-4; 9 bases line up with TRBD2. Germline V lookup: CDR1 LGHDT, CDR2 YNNKEL (reference sequence). V trimming: 2 bases; J trimming: 7 bases; junction bases outside the gene matches: 6. This CDR3 comprises 15 residues. CDR3 residues: CASSQISGGWNIQYF. In DNA, the CDR3 is TGTGCCAGCAGCCAAATTAGCGGGGGTTGGAACATTCAGTACTTC.

This clonotype was detected only a few times. The V and J genes are TRBV20-1 and TRBJ2-1; 9 bases align to TRBD2. This CDR3 has 14 amino acids. Germline loops: CDR1 DFQATT, CDR2 SNEGSKA (reference sequence). The CDR3 loop is CTGQAGGLSDEQFF. The CDR3 nucleotides read TGCACAGGCCAAGCGGGAGGTTTAAGCGATGAGCAGTTCTTC.

This chain joins TRBV6-2 or TRBV6-3 and TRBJ2-6; 8 nucleotides agree with TRBD1. Germline V lookup: CDR1 MNHEY, CDR2 SVGEGT. CDR3 size: 20 residues. The trim removed 0 bases at V and 2 bases at J, leaving 12 bases unmatched. The CDR3 sequence is CASSYSSATGALTGANVLTF. The CDR3 DNA is TGTGCCAGCAGTTACTCATCTGCGACAGGGGCGTTGACTGGGGCCAACGTCCTGACTTTC.

The chain joins TRBV12-3 or TRBV12-4 to TRBJ2-1; tentatively, D is TRBD1 or TRBD2 (6 bases each). The V and J ends lost 3 bases and 5 bases respectively, with 14 bases between them. The CDR3 has 15 amino acids. CDR3 residues: CASSFWGRGDNEQFF. CDR3 bases: TGTGCCAGCAGTTTTTGGGGGCGGGGAGACAATGAGCAGTTCTTC.

This clonotype was detected only a few times. The chain joins TRBV12-3 or TRBV12-4 to TRBJ1-2; 8 bases are a match to TRBD1. The CDR3 is 17 amino acids. V lost 4 bases to trimming and J lost 1 base; unmatched junction nucleotides: 11. CDR3 sequence: CASSSGTGHFFNYGYTF. CDR3 nucleotide sequence: TGTGCCAGCAGTTCCGGGACAGGCCACTTTTTTAACTATGGCTACACCTTC.

This clonotype was picked up many times. The chain is built from TRBV29-1 and TRBJ1-1; TRBD1 agrees at 9 bases. Germline trimming cut 4 bases from V and 8 bases from J; bases unmatched to any gene: 5. The CDR3 runs 12 residues. Germline assignment: CDR1 SQVTM and CDR2 ANQGSEA. Here the CDR3 reads CSVARQGGEAFF. In DNA, the CDR3 is TGCAGCGTTGCACGACAGGGGGGAGAAGCTTTCTTT.

This clonotype was counted only a few times. This chain connects TRBV20-1 to TRBJ2-7, with D perhaps matching TRBD2 (5 bases). Germline CDR1 DFQATT, CDR2 SNEGSKA (reference sequence). CDR3 length: 10 amino acids. The CDR3 loop is CRVGLLEQYF. The CDR3 nucleotides are TGCAGGGTTGGACTTTTGGAGCAGTACTTC.

This clonotype was recorded a few times. In nucleotides, the CDR3 is TGTGCCAGCAGTTACGGTACGGGACGCTCCTACAATGAGCAGTTCTTC. Translation gives CASSYGTGRSYNEQFF. The chain recombines TRBV6-2 or TRBV6-3 with TRBJ2-1, with D perhaps matching TRBD1 or TRBD2 (5 bases each). CDR1 and CDR2 from the germline V gene are MNHEY and SVGEGT. There are 16 residues in the CDR3. V was pared by 2 bases and J by 0 bases, with 11 bases between.

This clonotype was found many times. The V and J genes are TRBV6-5 and TRBJ2-2; 9 bases agree with TRBD1. Trimming removed 6 bases from V and 6 bases from J; junction bases left unmatched: 8. Germline V CDR1 and CDR2: MNHEY, SVGAGI. This CDR3 has 15 residues. CDR3: CASRYGTGKAGELFF. The CDR3 DNA sequence: TGTGCCAGCAGATACGGGACAGGGAAGGCCGGGGAGCTGTTTTTT.

There are a few counts of this clonotype. V and J are TRBV7-3 and TRBJ2-7; TRBD2 matches 10 bases. The CDR3 consists of 16 residues. Germline V gene lookup returns CDR1 SGHTA and CDR2 FQGTGA. V lost 0 bases, J lost 4 bases, and 6 bases stayed unmatched. CDR3 amino acids: CASSLTSGRAIYEQYF. In nucleotides, the CDR3 is TGTGCCAGCAGCTTAACCAGCGGGAGGGCCATTTACGAGCAGTACTTC.

A few counts support this clonotype. The chain employs TRBV7-6 and TRBJ2-1, with 7 bases aligning to TRBD1. Germline V gives CDR1 SGHVS, CDR2 FNYEAQ. This CDR3 contains 16 residues. Germline trimming cut 4 bases from V and 0 bases from J; bases unmatched to any gene: 6. CDR3 nucleotides: TGTGCCAGCAGCTCGCTAGGGGGCGCCTCCTACAATGAGCAGTTCTTC. This translates into CASSSLGGASYNEQFF.

This clonotype turned up a few times. The gene calls are TRBV10-1 and TRBJ2-2; D gene uncertain. V was trimmed by 6 bases and J by 4 bases, leaving 12 bases between them. The CDR3 is 14 amino acids. Germline V lookup: CDR1 WNHNN, CDR2 SYGVQD (reference sequence). The CDR3 sequence: CASSAKQATGELFF. Written as DNA, the CDR3 is TGCGCCAGCAGCGCCAAGCAAGCCACCGGGGAGCTGTTTTTT.

This chain links TRBV11-2 with TRBJ2-7; 11 bases match TRBD2. The junction had 13 bases not matched to a gene; V was cut back by 5 bases and J by 4 bases. CDR1 and CDR2 from the germline V gene are SGHAT and FQNNGV. The CDR3 contains 17 residues. The CDR3: CASSIKPVVAGGYEQYF. Here the CDR3 DNA reads TGTGCCAGCAGCATTAAGCCTGTCGTAGCGGGAGGGTACGAGCAGTACTTC.